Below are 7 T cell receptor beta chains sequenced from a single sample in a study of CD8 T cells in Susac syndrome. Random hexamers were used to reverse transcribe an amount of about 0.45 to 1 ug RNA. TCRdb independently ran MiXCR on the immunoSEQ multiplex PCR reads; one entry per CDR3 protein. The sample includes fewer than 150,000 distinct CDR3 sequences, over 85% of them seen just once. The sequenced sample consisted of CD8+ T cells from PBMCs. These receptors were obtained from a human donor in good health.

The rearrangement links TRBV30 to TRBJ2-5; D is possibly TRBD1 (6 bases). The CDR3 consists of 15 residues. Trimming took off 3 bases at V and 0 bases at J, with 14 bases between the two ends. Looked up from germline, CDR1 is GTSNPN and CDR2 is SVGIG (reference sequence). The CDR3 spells CAWRKSRDNQETQYF. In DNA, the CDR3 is TGTGCCTGGAGAAAGAGCCGGGACAACCAAGAGACCCAGTACTTC.

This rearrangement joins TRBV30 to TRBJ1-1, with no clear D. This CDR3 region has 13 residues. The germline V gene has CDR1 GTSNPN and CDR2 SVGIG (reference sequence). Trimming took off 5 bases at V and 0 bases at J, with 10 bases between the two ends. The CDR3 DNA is TGTGCCTGGTCGAGCAGGATGAACACTGAAGCTTTCTTT. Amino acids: CAWSSRMNTEAFF.

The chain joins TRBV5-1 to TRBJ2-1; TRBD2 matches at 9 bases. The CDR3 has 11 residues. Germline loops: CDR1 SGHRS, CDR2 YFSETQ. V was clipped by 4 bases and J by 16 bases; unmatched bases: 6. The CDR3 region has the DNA TGCGCCAGCAGCAGTAGCGGGAGATTATTCTTC. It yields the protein CASSSSGRLFF.

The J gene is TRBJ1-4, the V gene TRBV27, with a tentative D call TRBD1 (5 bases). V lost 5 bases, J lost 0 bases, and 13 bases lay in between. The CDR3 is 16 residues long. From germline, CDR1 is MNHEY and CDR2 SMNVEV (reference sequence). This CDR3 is CASSRHRTATNEKLFF. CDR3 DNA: TGTGCCAGCAGTCGCCACAGGACTGCAACTAATGAAAAACTGTTTTTT.

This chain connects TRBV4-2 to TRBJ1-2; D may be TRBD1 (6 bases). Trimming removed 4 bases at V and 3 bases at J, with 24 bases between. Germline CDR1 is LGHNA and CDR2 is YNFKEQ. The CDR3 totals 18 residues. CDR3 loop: CASSPTLGTPEVDYGYTF. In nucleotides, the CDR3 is TGTGCCAGCAGCCCTACCTTGGGGACACCCGAAGTAGACTATGGCTACACCTTC.

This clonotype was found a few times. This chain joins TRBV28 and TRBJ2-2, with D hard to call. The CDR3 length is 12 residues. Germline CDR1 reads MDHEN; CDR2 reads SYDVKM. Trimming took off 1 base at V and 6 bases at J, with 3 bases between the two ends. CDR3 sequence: CASSLYAGELFF. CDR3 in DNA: TGTGCCAGCAGTTTATACGCCGGGGAGCTGTTTTTT. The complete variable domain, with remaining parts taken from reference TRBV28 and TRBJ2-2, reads DVKVTQSSRYLVKRTGEKVFLECVQDMDHENMFWYRQDPGLGLRLIYFSYDVKMKEKGDIPEGYSVSREKKERFSLILESASTNQTSMYLCASSLYAGELFFGEGSRLTVL.

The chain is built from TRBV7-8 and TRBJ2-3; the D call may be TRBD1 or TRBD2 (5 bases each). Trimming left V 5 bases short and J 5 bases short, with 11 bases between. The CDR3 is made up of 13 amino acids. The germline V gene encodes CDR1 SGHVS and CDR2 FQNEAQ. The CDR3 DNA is TGTGCCAGCAGCCCGCCGGGGCAAGATACGCAGTATTTT. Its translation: CASSPPGQDTQYF.